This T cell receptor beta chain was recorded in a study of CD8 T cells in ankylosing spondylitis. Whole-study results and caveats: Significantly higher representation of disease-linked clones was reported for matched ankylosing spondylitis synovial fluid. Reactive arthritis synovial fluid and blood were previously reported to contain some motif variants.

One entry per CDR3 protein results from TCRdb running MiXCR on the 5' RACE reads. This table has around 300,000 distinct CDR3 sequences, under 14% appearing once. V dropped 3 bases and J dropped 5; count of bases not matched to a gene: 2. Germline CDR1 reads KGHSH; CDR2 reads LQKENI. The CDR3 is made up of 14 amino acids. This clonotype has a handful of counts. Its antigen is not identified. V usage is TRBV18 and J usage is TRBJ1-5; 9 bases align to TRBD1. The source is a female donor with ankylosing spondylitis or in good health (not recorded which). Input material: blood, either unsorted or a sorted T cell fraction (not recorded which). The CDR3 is CASSPRQGDQPQHF. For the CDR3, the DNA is TGTGCCAGCTCACCTCGACAGGGGGATCAGCCCCAGCATTTT.